Sequencing of this T cell receptor (beta chain) was carried out in a study of identical twins. Study results and limitations: Excess sharing by twins proved weaker in beta out-of-frame sequences. Conclusions came from cross-sectional statistical analysis, not from following the same donors. A lower insertion count was a feature of abundant cord blood beta clonotypes, with no such feature in memory repertoires.

Remarks on this clonotype: Its antigen is unknown.

The CDR3 has 15 residues. J lost 2 bases, V lost 4 bases, and 11 bases had no gene match. CDR1 SQVTM and CDR2 ANQGSEA come from the germline V gene. Healthy Caucasians, and only they, were the donors. TCRdb used MiXCR to reprocess the 5' RACE reads, holding one entry per CDR3 protein. The sample comprises 400,000 to 550,000 distinct CDR3 sequences, about 13% of which are singletons, and approximately 0.98% rests with the top ten. These data were likewise used in another study, on yellow fever vaccine responses in identical twins.

This clonotype originated in a woman between 18 and 29 years old in good health. The sequencing input was CD4+ T cells sorted from blood. The genes are TRBV29-1 and TRBJ2-7, with 7 bases fitting TRBD1. In DNA, the CDR3 is TGCAGCGTTGCGACGGGACAGATGACAACCTACGAGCAGTACTTC. Translated: CSVATGQMTTYEQYF.